One sample yielded the 14 T cell receptor beta chains listed below, sequenced in a study of Ad26.COV2.S vaccination and SARS-CoV-2 variants (dated by TCRdb to 2020 to 2023). Sample treatment or condition, as interpreted from the label and publication: roughly 19 received Ad26.COV2.S at low or high dose, single or two shots; about five received placebo; per-sample allocation not given. Repertoires of vaccine and placebo recipients were sequenced from samples collected on day 63 after the first injection. The protocol used for the library was the immunoSEQ multiplex PCR assay. TCRdb provides this immuneACCESS table in a form limited to in-frame rearrangements. Some clones are lacking; in checked studies, under half of them reflect an unresolved V gene, and why the rest are absent is not known. This sample has about 480,000 clones in its table, and roughly nine tenths of those were observed once. The top ten hold 10% to 15% of the sample.

The sample consisted of peripheral blood, taken in a trial of Ad26.COV2.S vaccine versus placebo. These receptors all come from a person aged 18-65 years who received the Ad26.COV2.S COVID-19 vaccine or a placebo.

This clone occurred a few times. The chain carries TRBV20-1 and TRBJ1-2; no definite D call. The V and J ends lost 6 bases and 9 bases respectively, with 14 bases between them. This CDR3 contains 11 residues. The germline V gene has CDR1 DFQATT and CDR2 SNEGSKA (reference sequence). CDR3 region: CSAMTEMRYTF. The CDR3, as DNA: TGCAGTGCCATGACCGAGATGCGCTACACCTTC.

The chain is built from TRBV6-1 and TRBJ1-1, with D perhaps TRBD1 (5 bases). Germline loops: CDR1 MNHNS, CDR2 SASEGT. The CDR3 is made up of 14 amino acids. V was cut by 3 bases and J by 0 bases, with 8 bases left in between. DNA of the CDR3: TGTGCCAGCAGTGACAGGGCGCTGAACACTGAAGCTTTCTTT. Protein sequence: CASSDRALNTEAFF.

The V gene is TRBV19, the J gene TRBJ2-5; tentative D call: TRBD2 (6 bases). In germline, CDR1 is LNHDA, CDR2 SQIVND (reference sequence). Trimming took 3 bases from V and 3 from J, leaving 14 bases between them. This CDR3 region has 15 residues. CDR3 nucleotides: TGTGCCAGTAGTATGGTAGGGAAGCGGGAAGAGACCCAGTACTTC. Amino acid sequence: CASSMVGKREETQYF.

The rearrangement joins TRBV19 to TRBJ2-1; 16 positions agree with TRBD2. V trimming: 2 bases; J trimming: 5 bases; junction bases outside the gene matches: 21. Germline V gene lookup returns CDR1 LNHDA and CDR2 SQIVND (reference sequence). The CDR3 spans 23 residues. The CDR3 protein is CASSIWSYNLGTSGRVENNEQFF. The CDR3 DNA is TGTGCCAGTAGTATATGGTCCTATAATCTCGGGACTAGCGGGAGGGTGGAAAACAATGAGCAGTTCTTC.

This clone appeared a single time. The V call is TRBV4-1, the J call TRBJ2-2, with unresolved D. The germline V gene encodes CDR1 MGHRA and CDR2 YSYEKL. The CDR3 is made up of 12 amino acids. Trimming took off 4 bases at V and 7 bases at J, with 7 bases between the two ends. CDR3: CASSRAVGELFF. In DNA form, the CDR3 reads TGCGCCAGCAGCCGAGCCGTCGGGGAGCTGTTTTTT.

The chain links TRBV19 to TRBJ1-5, with 7 bases matching TRBD1. V lost 5 bases to trimming and J lost 4 bases; unmatched junction nucleotides: 17. Germline V CDR1 and CDR2: LNHDA, SQIVND (reference sequence). The CDR3 has 18 residues. The CDR3 sequence is CASSSRPRDSTANQPQHF. The CDR3 DNA is TGTGCCAGTAGTTCTAGACCCCGGGACAGTACCGCAAATCAGCCCCAGCATTTT.

The chain joins TRBV11-3 to TRBJ2-2; maybe TRBD2 (6 bases). V lost 1 base and J 5 bases, leaving 11 bases between the germline ends. CDR1 SGHNT and CDR2 YENEEA come from the germline V gene. This CDR3 spans 15 amino acids. As DNA, the CDR3 is TGTGCCAGCAGCTTAGCGGGAGTTGGGACCGGGGAGCTGTTTTTT. This translates into CASSLAGVGTGELFF.

The V gene is TRBV11-1, the J gene TRBJ2-1, with D maybe TRBD2 (6 bases). The V gene lost 1 base and the J gene lost 4 bases, with 11 bases spanning the gap. This CDR3 comprises 15 residues. Germline lookup yields CDR1 SGHAT and CDR2 FQDESV (reference sequence). The CDR3 bases are TGTGCCAGCAGCTTAGAGGATCGGGGGTACAATGAGCAGTTCTTC. Protein product: CASSLEDRGYNEQFF.

This chain joins TRBV30 and TRBJ1-2; D call uncertain. Looked up from germline, CDR1 is GTSNPN and CDR2 is SVGIG (reference sequence). The length of the CDR3 is 12 residues. The V and J ends lost 3 bases and 1 base respectively, with 6 bases between them. The CDR3 reads CAWRAYNYGYTF. In nucleotides, the CDR3 is TGTGCCTGGAGAGCCTATAACTATGGCTACACCTTC. Combining the CDR3 with reference TRBV30 and TRBJ1-2 gives the whole variable domain SQTIHQWPATLVQPVGSPLSLECTVEGTSNPNLYWYRQAAGRGLQLLFYSVGIGQISSEVPQNLSASRPQDRQFILSSKKLLLSDSGFYLCAWRAYNYGYTFGSGTRLTVV.

The chain is built from TRBV4-1 and TRBJ1-2; D unresolved. The ends were cut back, 4 bases at V and 3 bases at J, with 15 bases in the middle. Germline V gene data show CDR1 as MGHRA and CDR2 as YSYEKL. The CDR3 spans 15 residues. DNA of the CDR3: TGCGCCAGCAGCCCGCAGGTGGGGTCTGACTATGGCTACACCTTC. It encodes CASSPQVGSDYGYTF.

V usage is TRBV14 and J usage is TRBJ2-2; D not certain. The CDR3 is 13 amino acids. The germline V gene has CDR1 SGHDN and CDR2 FVKESK. V was cut by 4 bases and J by 6 bases, with 9 bases left in between. The CDR3 protein is CASSPDLAGELFF. The CDR3 region has the DNA TGTGCCAGCAGCCCGGATCTAGCCGGGGAGCTGTTTTTT. Full variable domain (remainder filled in from reference TRBV14 and TRBJ2-2): EAGVTQFPSHSVIEKGQTVTLRCDPISGHDNLYWYRRVMGKEIKFLLHFVKESKQDESGMPNNRFLAERTGGTYSTLKVQPAELEDSGVYFCASSPDLAGELFFGEGSRLTVL.

This clone was seen a single time. The V and J genes are TRBV18 and TRBJ1-2; 8 bases line up with TRBD1. Germline CDR1 KGHSH, CDR2 LQKENI. The CDR3 is 15 residues long. The V segment lost 3 bases and the J segment 6 bases; nucleotides outside the gene matches: 9. The CDR3 is CASSPNPGTGDGYTF. In nucleotides, the CDR3 is TGTGCCAGCTCACCGAATCCCGGGACAGGAGATGGCTACACCTTC. The entire variable domain, with the rest obtained from reference TRBV18 and TRBJ1-2, is as follows: NAGVMQNPRHLVRRRGQEARLRCSPMKGHSHVYWYRQLPEEGLKFMVYLQKENIIDESGMPKERFSAEFPKEGPSILRIQQVVRGDSAAYFCASSPNPGTGDGYTFGSGTRLTVV.

The table lists this clone with a few counts. The V and J genes are TRBV6-6 and TRBJ1-5, with 7 bases identical to TRBD1. Germline V gene sequence: CDR1 MNHNY, CDR2 SVGAGI (reference sequence). The CDR3 spans 16 residues. The V gene end was trimmed by 5 bases and the J gene end by 3 bases; junction bases not matched to a gene: 10. CDR3 sequence: CASSRQGRGINQPQHF. CDR3 in DNA: TGTGCCAGCAGTCGACAGGGCCGAGGTATCAATCAGCCCCAGCATTTT.

The chain employs TRBV4-3 and TRBJ1-4, with D unresolved. The germline V and J ends were trimmed by 0 bases and 1 base, with 9 bases remaining between them. The CDR3 totals 16 residues. CDR1 and CDR2 (germline): LGHNA, YSLEER. CDR3 amino acids: CASSQEGSRTNEKLFF. Here the CDR3 DNA reads TGCGCCAGCAGCCAAGAGGGCTCAAGAACTAATGAAAAACTGTTTTTT.